This T cell receptor (beta chain) was captured in a study of T cell responses to AZD1222 COVID-19 vaccine. The CDR3 contains 15 residues. Trimming cost V 3 bases and J 2 bases, with 8 bases left between them. Germline V gene data show CDR1 as MDHEN and CDR2 as SYDVKM. Repertoires were generated with immunoSEQ multiplex PCR, while TCRdb's copy carries only in-frame clones and drops some. The sample has about 64,000 clones, just over 90% seen once. The study, taken as a whole, reports: The donor group comprised mostly white British people and more females; the analysis possibly underestimated clonal diversity.

Details on this clone: Antigen unknown.

Here the sequenced sample was peripheral blood, taken 28 days after the second dose of the MenACWY control vaccine. V and J are TRBV28 and TRBJ2-6, with D unclear. This TCR came from an adult who received the MenACWY meningococcal vaccine as a control. In nucleotides, the CDR3 is TGTGCCAGCAGTTTGGGCGGAGCTGGGGCCAACGTCCTGACTTTC. This codes for CASSLGGAGANVLTF.